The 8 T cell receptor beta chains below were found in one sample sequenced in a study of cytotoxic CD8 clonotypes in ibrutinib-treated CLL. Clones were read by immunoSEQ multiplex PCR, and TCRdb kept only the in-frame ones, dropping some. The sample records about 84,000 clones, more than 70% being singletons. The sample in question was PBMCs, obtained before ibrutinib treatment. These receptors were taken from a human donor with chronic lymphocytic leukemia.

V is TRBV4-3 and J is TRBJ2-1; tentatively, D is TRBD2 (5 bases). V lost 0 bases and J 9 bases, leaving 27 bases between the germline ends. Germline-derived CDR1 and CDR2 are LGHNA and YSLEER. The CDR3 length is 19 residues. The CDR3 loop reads CASSQETGSLLPVRVEQFF. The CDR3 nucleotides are TGCGCCAGCAGCCAAGAGACGGGATCGCTATTGCCGGTTCGTGTTGAGCAGTTCTTC.

The CDR3 loop reads CATKEAGDWNEQFF. CDR3 in DNA: TGTGCCACCAAGGAAGCGGGAGATTGGAATGAGCAGTTCTTC. This sequence joins TRBV2 and TRBJ2-1; 8 nucleotides line up with TRBD2. The CDR3 extends over 14 amino acids. J gave up 7 bases and V 10 bases, and 12 bases lay outside the gene matches. Germline CDR1 SNHLY, CDR2 FYNNEI.

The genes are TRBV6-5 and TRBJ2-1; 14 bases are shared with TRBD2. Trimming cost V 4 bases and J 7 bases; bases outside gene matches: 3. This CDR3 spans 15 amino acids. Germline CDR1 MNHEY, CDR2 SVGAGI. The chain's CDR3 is CASSSWTSGRNEQFF. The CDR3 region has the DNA TGTGCCAGCAGTTCGTGGACTAGCGGGAGGAATGAGCAGTTCTTC.

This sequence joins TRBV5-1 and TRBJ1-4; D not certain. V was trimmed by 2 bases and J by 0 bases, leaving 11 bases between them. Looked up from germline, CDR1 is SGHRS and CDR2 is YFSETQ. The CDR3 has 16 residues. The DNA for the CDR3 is TGCGCCAGCAGCTTCGACCCCAGTGCAACTAATGAAAAACTGTTTTTT. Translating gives CASSFDPSATNEKLFF. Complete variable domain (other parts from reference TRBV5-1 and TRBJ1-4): KAGVTQTPRYLIKTRGQQVTLSCSPISGHRSVSWYQQTPGQGLQFLFEYFSETQRNKGNFPGRFSGRQFSNSRSEMNVSTLELGDSALYLCASSFDPSATNEKLFFGSGTQLSVL.

The CDR3 protein is CASSSGQHYEQYF. CDR3 DNA sequence: TGTGCCAGCAGCTCGGGACAGCACTACGAGCAGTACTTC. This sequence joins TRBV7-9 and TRBJ2-7; 7 bases line up with TRBD1. CDR3 length: 13 residues. The J segment lost 3 bases and the V segment lost 4 bases, leaving 3 bases of the junction unmatched. Per the germline V gene, CDR1 is SEHNR and CDR2 is FQNEAQ (reference sequence).

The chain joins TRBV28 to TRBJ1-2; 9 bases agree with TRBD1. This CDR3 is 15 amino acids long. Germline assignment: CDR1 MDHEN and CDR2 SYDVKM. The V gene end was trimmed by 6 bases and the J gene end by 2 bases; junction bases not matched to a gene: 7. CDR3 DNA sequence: TGTGCCAGCAGGGTTACAGGGGGCGCGAACTATGGCTACACCTTC. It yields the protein CASRVTGGANYGYTF.

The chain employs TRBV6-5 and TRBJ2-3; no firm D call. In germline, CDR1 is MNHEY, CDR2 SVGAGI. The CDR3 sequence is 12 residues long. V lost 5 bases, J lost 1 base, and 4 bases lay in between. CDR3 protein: CASSRGTDTQYF. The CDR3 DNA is TGTGCCAGCAGTCGGGGCACAGATACGCAGTATTTT.

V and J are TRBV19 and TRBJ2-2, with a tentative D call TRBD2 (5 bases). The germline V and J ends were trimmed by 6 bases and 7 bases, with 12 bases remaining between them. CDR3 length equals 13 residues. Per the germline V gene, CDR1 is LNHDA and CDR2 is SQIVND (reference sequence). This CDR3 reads CASSRFEGGELFF. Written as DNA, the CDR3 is TGTGCCAGTAGCCGTTTTGAGGGCGGGGAGCTGTTTTTT.